A selection of T cell receptor beta chains follows, all from one sample in a study of blood T cell repertoires in COVID-19. Using immunoSEQ multiplex PCR, the repertoire was profiled, and TCRdb retains in-frame clones only, with some absent. The sample records a few hundred thousand clones, just over 90% being singletons. Sequences were obtained from PBMCs or T cells enriched from blood (not recorded which). The receptors derive from a woman aged 40 to 50 who had been exposed to COVID-19. Both conserved end residues are part of each CDR3. The D gene is left open where the match is weak. Clone sizes are given selectively: once, few, many, or a class where the clone is expanded.

clone size: .; J gene: TRBJ2-7; V gene: TRBV30; D gene: .; CDR3 protein: CAWRLQDQQYF; CDR3 DNA: TGTGCCTGGAGGCTACAGGACCAGCAGTACTTC
clone size: .; J gene: TRBJ1-1; V gene: TRBV6-5; D gene: .; CDR3 protein: CASPQGPYTEAFF; CDR3 DNA: TGTGCCAGCCCTCAGGGGCCTTACACTGAAGCTTTCTTT
clone size: .; J gene: TRBJ2-1; V gene: TRBV10-1; D gene: .; CDR3 protein: CASSVGEVGQFF; CDR3 DNA: TGCGCCAGCAGTGTCGGGGAGGTGGGGCAGTTCTTC
clone size: .; J gene: TRBJ1-5; V gene: TRBV19; D gene: TRBD1; CDR3 protein: CASSIPPLWQGARSNQPQHF; CDR3 DNA: TGTGCCAGTAGTATACCCCCCCTTTGGCAGGGGGCAAGGAGCAATCAGCCCCAGCATTTT
clone size: once; J gene: TRBJ2-7; V gene: TRBV19; D gene: .; CDR3 protein: CASRVEAPGHESEQYF; CDR3 DNA: TGTGCCAGTAGGGTAGAGGCTCCGGGACATGAAAGCGAGCAGTACTTC
clone size: .; J gene: TRBJ1-3; V gene: TRBV11-2; D gene: .; CDR3 protein: CASSLEGAAGNTIYF; CDR3 DNA: TGTGCCAGCAGCTTAGAGGGGGCGGCTGGAAACACCATATATTTT
clone size: .; J gene: TRBJ1-1; V gene: TRBV7-2; D gene: .; CDR3 protein: CASTWRMNTEAFF; CDR3 DNA: TGTGCCAGCACTTGGAGGATGAACACTGAAGCTTTCTTT
clone size: few; J gene: TRBJ2-7; V gene: TRBV2; D gene: .; CDR3 protein: CASSEDPGVEQYF; CDR3 DNA: TGTGCCAGCAGTGAAGACCCGGGGGTCGAGCAGTACTTC
clone size: .; J gene: TRBJ2-7; V gene: TRBV7-8; D gene: TRBD1; CDR3 protein: CASSLILLRDRGDEQYF; CDR3 DNA: TGTGCCAGCAGCCTCATACTTCTCCGGGACAGGGGGGACGAGCAGTACTTC
clone size: .; J gene: TRBJ2-5; V gene: TRBV2; D gene: TRBD2; CDR3 protein: CASSRLDLAGGLQETQYF; CDR3 DNA: TGTGCCAGCAGCCGTCTGGATCTAGCGGGGGGCCTCCAAGAGACCCAGTACTTC
clone size: .; J gene: TRBJ1-5; V gene: TRBV7-8; D gene: .; CDR3 protein: CASSLFGLNSNQPQHF; CDR3 DNA: TGTGCCAGCAGCTTATTTGGCCTTAATAGCAATCAGCCCCAGCATTTT
clone size: .; J gene: TRBJ1-1; V gene: TRBV5-1; D gene: TRBD1; CDR3 protein: CASSLDYRGTMNTEAFF; CDR3 DNA: TGCGCCAGCAGCTTGGATTACAGGGGTACCATGAACACTGAAGCTTTCTTT
clone size: .; J gene: TRBJ2-1; V gene: TRBV6-4; D gene: .; CDR3 protein: CASSDRLGSNEQFF; CDR3 DNA: TGTGCCAGCAGTGACCGCCTCGGGAGCAATGAGCAGTTCTTC
clone size: .; J gene: TRBJ2-7; V gene: TRBV5-1; D gene: .; CDR3 protein: CASSLVQGGEQYF; CDR3 DNA: TGCGCCAGCAGCTTGGTACAGGGCGGCGAGCAGTACTTC
clone size: .; J gene: TRBJ1-6; V gene: TRBV15; D gene: .; CDR3 protein: CATSRESAGGLLNSPLHF; CDR3 DNA: TGTGCCACCAGCAGAGAGTCGGCAGGTGGTCTCCTTAATTCACCCCTCCACTTT
clone size: few; J gene: TRBJ2-1; V gene: TRBV3-1/TRBV3-2; D gene: TRBD2; CDR3 protein: CASSGGLANEQFF; CDR3 DNA: TGTGCCAGCAGCGGGGGACTAGCAAATGAGCAGTTCTTC
clone size: .; J gene: TRBJ1-5; V gene: TRBV24-1; D gene: TRBD1; CDR3 protein: CATSETGTQPQHF; CDR3 DNA: TGTGCCACCAGTGAGACAGGGACTCAGCCCCAGCATTTT
clone size: .; J gene: TRBJ1-6; V gene: TRBV19; D gene: .; CDR3 protein: CASSVGAGHNSPLHF; CDR3 DNA: TGTGCCAGTAGTGTGGGGGCAGGGCATAATTCACCCCTCCACTTT
clone size: .; J gene: TRBJ2-1; V gene: TRBV3-1/TRBV3-2; D gene: TRBD1; CDR3 protein: CASSLNPRQGRNEQFF; CDR3 DNA: TGTGCCAGCAGCCTAAATCCGAGACAGGGACGCAATGAGCAGTTCTTC
clone size: .; J gene: TRBJ2-7; V gene: TRBV3-1/TRBV3-2; D gene: TRBD2; CDR3 protein: CASSQDKRTSKGYEQYF; CDR3 DNA: TGTGCCAGCAGCCAAGATAAACGGACTAGCAAGGGGTACGAGCAGTACTTC
clone size: .; J gene: TRBJ2-5; V gene: TRBV18; D gene: .; CDR3 protein: CASSDSQKETQYF; CDR3 DNA: TGTGCCAGCTCTGACTCCCAAAAAGAGACCCAGTACTTC
clone size: .; J gene: TRBJ2-1; V gene: TRBV30; D gene: TRBD1; CDR3 protein: CAWSGQGSGNEQFF; CDR3 DNA: TGTGCCTGGAGTGGACAGGGGAGCGGGAATGAGCAGTTCTTC
clone size: .; J gene: TRBJ1-2; V gene: TRBV2; D gene: .; CDR3 protein: CASRDGGFYGYTF; CDR3 DNA: TGTGCCAGCAGGGATGGGGGCTTCTATGGCTACACCTTC
clone size: .; J gene: TRBJ1-2; V gene: TRBV6-1; D gene: TRBD1; CDR3 protein: CASSENRGGGYTF; CDR3 DNA: TGTGCCAGCAGTGAAAACAGGGGTGGAGGCTACACCTTC
clone size: .; J gene: TRBJ2-2; V gene: TRBV7-9; D gene: .; CDR3 protein: CASSRQLNTGELFF; CDR3 DNA: TGTGCCAGCAGCAGACAGCTGAACACCGGGGAGCTGTTTTTT
clone size: .; J gene: TRBJ2-2; V gene: TRBV6-5; D gene: TRBD1; CDR3 protein: CASRHTGAGELFF; CDR3 DNA: TGTGCCAGCAGACATACAGGGGCCGGGGAGCTGTTTTTT
clone size: few; J gene: TRBJ2-1; V gene: TRBV9; D gene: TRBD2; CDR3 protein: CASSVETAGVDNEQFF; CDR3 DNA: TGTGCCAGCAGCGTAGAAACGGCGGGGGTCGACAATGAGCAGTTCTTC
clone size: .; J gene: TRBJ2-7; V gene: TRBV5-1; D gene: .; CDR3 protein: CASSPDTGGTYEQYF; CDR3 DNA: TGCGCCAGCAGCCCGGACACCGGTGGCACCTACGAGCAGTACTTC
clone size: .; J gene: TRBJ1-2; V gene: TRBV11-3; D gene: TRBD1; CDR3 protein: CASSVTGGGYTF; CDR3 DNA: TGTGCCAGCAGCGTAACAGGGGGTGGCTACACCTTC
clone size: .; J gene: TRBJ2-1; V gene: TRBV25-1; D gene: .; CDR3 protein: CASSEGAGTEYNEQFF; CDR3 DNA: TGTGCCAGCAGTGAAGGGGCTGGTACAGAGTACAATGAGCAGTTCTTC
clone size: .; J gene: TRBJ2-5; V gene: TRBV14; D gene: .; CDR3 protein: CASSQDGGLRETQYF; CDR3 DNA: TGTGCCAGCAGCCAAGACGGGGGGCTAAGAGAGACCCAGTACTTC
clone size: few; J gene: TRBJ1-4; V gene: TRBV7-9; D gene: TRBD1; CDR3 protein: CASTIGQGADEKLFF; CDR3 DNA: TGTGCCAGCACCATAGGACAGGGGGCTGATGAAAAACTGTTTTTT
clone size: .; J gene: TRBJ1-1; V gene: TRBV7-9; D gene: TRBD1; CDR3 protein: CASSLTGVPEAFF; CDR3 DNA: TGTGCCAGCAGCTTGACAGGGGTACCTGAAGCTTTCTTT
clone size: .; J gene: TRBJ1-4; V gene: TRBV4-2; D gene: .; CDR3 protein: CASSDAGRTNEKLFF; CDR3 DNA: TGTGCCAGCAGCGACGCGGGGAGGACTAATGAAAAACTGTTTTTT
clone size: .; J gene: TRBJ1-1; V gene: TRBV4-1; D gene: TRBD1; CDR3 protein: CASSQVEGARNTEAFF; CDR3 DNA: TGCGCCAGCAGCCAAGTGGAGGGGGCGCGGAACACTGAAGCTTTCTTT
clone size: .; J gene: TRBJ1-2; V gene: TRBV12-5; D gene: .; CDR3 protein: CASGPLDINYGYTF; CDR3 DNA: TGTGCTAGTGGACCCCTCGACATTAACTATGGCTACACCTTC
clone size: .; J gene: TRBJ1-6; V gene: TRBV6-5; D gene: .; CDR3 protein: CASTRFASKNSPLHF; CDR3 DNA: TGTGCCAGCACGCGTTTCGCCTCGAAAAATTCACCCCTCCACTTT
clone size: .; J gene: TRBJ2-1; V gene: TRBV3-1/TRBV3-2; D gene: TRBD2; CDR3 protein: CASSQDGLAGGPYNEQFF; CDR3 DNA: TGTGCCAGCAGCCAAGATGGACTAGCGGGGGGGCCCTACAATGAGCAGTTCTTC
clone size: .; J gene: TRBJ2-1; V gene: TRBV7-2; D gene: .; CDR3 protein: CASILSLGGAGNEQFF; CDR3 DNA: TGTGCCAGCATCCTATCTCTTGGCGGGGCCGGGAATGAGCAGTTCTTC
clone size: .; J gene: TRBJ1-6; V gene: TRBV19; D gene: .; CDR3 protein: CASSSEAIRSPLHF; CDR3 DNA: TGTGCCAGTAGTAGCGAGGCCATAAGGTCACCCCTCCACTTT
clone size: .; J gene: TRBJ1-3; V gene: TRBV9; D gene: .; CDR3 protein: CASSTAGNTIYF; CDR3 DNA: TGTGCCAGCAGTACGGCTGGAAACACCATATATTTT
clone size: .; J gene: TRBJ2-7; V gene: TRBV30; D gene: TRBD2; CDR3 protein: CAWSPRLAGGYEQYF; CDR3 DNA: TGTGCCTGGAGTCCCAGGCTAGCGGGGGGATACGAGCAGTACTTC
clone size: .; J gene: TRBJ1-5; V gene: TRBV12-3/TRBV12-4; D gene: .; CDR3 protein: CASSPPYQPQHF; CDR3 DNA: TGTGCCAGCAGTCCCCCCTATCAGCCCCAGCATTTT
clone size: .; J gene: TRBJ2-2; V gene: TRBV7-3; D gene: TRBD2; CDR3 protein: CASTYREGTGELFF; CDR3 DNA: TGTGCCAGCACCTACCGGGAGGGCACCGGGGAGCTGTTTTTT
clone size: .; J gene: TRBJ1-1; V gene: TRBV18; D gene: TRBD1; CDR3 protein: CASSPAPTGTEAFF; CDR3 DNA: TGTGCCAGCTCACCCGCCCCGACAGGGACTGAAGCTTTCTTT
clone size: .; J gene: TRBJ1-4; V gene: TRBV15; D gene: .; CDR3 protein: CATSREHRTATNEKLFF; CDR3 DNA: TGTGCCACCAGCAGAGAGCACAGAACTGCAACTAATGAAAAACTGTTTTTT
clone size: once; J gene: TRBJ1-1; V gene: TRBV5-1; D gene: .; CDR3 protein: CASSLREIMNTEAFF; CDR3 DNA: TGCGCCAGCAGCTTACGGGAGATAATGAACACTGAAGCTTTCTTT
clone size: .; J gene: TRBJ2-5; V gene: TRBV15; D gene: TRBD2; CDR3 protein: CATSREFGTSAVETQYF; CDR3 DNA: TGTGCCACCAGCAGAGAATTCGGGACTAGCGCTGTGGAGACCCAGTACTTC
clone size: .; J gene: TRBJ2-1; V gene: TRBV5-6; D gene: .; CDR3 protein: CASSSYNEQFF; CDR3 DNA: TGTGCCAGCAGCTCGTACAATGAGCAGTTCTTC
clone size: few; J gene: TRBJ1-2; V gene: TRBV29-1; D gene: .; CDR3 protein: CSVDLEGGGYGYTF; CDR3 DNA: TGCAGCGTTGACCTGGAAGGGGGTGGCTATGGCTACACCTTC
clone size: .; J gene: TRBJ1-3; V gene: TRBV5-4; D gene: .; CDR3 protein: CASSLGGAGNTIYF; CDR3 DNA: TGTGCCAGCAGCTTGGGGGGCGCAGGAAACACCATATATTTT